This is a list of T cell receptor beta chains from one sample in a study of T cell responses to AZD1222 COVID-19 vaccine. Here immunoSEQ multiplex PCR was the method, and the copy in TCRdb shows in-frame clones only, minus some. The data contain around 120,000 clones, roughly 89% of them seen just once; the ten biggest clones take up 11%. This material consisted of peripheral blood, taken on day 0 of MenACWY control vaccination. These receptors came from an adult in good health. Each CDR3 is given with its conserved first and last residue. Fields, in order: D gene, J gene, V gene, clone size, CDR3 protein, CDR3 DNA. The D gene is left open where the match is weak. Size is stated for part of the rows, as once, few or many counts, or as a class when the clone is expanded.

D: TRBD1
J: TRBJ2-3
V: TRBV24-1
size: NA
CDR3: CATSDTPGQGITDTQYF
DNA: TGTGCCACCAGTGACACACCGGGACAGGGGATTACAGATACGCAGTATTTT

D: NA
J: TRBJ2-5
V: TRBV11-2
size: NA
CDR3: CASSLQPQETQYF
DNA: TGTGCCAGCAGCTTGCAGCCCCAAGAGACCCAGTACTTC

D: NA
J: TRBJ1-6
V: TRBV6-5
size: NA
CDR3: CASSYGLGAYSPLHF
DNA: TGTGCCAGCAGTTACGGTCTAGGCGCATATTCACCCCTCCACTTT

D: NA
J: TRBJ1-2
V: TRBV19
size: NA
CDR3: CASSVDRSSGGYTF
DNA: TGTGCCAGTAGCGTCGACCGGAGCTCGGGGGGCTACACCTTC

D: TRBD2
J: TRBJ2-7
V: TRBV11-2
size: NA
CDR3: CASSPGGVPSEQYF
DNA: TGTGCCAGCAGCCCGGGAGGGGTACCCTCCGAGCAGTACTTC

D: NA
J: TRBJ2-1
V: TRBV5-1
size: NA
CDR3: CASSLDSAPRSEQFF
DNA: TGCGCCAGCAGCTTGGATTCCGCTCCTCGTAGTGAGCAGTTCTTC

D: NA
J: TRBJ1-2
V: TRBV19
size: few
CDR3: CASSLEFGYTF
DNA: TGTGCCAGTAGTTTAGAGTTTGGCTACACCTTC

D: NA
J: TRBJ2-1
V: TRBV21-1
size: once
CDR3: CASSKALFSAGGYYNEQFF
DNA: TGTGCCAGCAGCAAAGCGCTTTTTTCTGCGGGAGGGTACTACAATGAGCAGTTCTTC

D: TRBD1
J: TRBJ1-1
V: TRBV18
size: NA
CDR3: CASLPDRAGTEAFF
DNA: TGTGCCAGCTTGCCGGACAGGGCTGGGACTGAAGCTTTCTTT

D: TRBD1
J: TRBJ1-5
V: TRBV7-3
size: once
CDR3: CASSPDRGQPQHF
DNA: TGTGCCAGCAGCCCCGACAGGGGTCAGCCCCAGCATTTT

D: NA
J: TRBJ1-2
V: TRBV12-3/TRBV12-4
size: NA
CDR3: CASSGQNEGGYTF
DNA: TGTGCCAGCAGCGGACAGAACGAAGGGGGCTACACCTTC

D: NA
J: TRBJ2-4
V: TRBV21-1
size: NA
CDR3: CASSKVTSGVGIQYF
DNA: TGTGCCAGCAGCAAAGTCACTAGCGGAGTAGGGATTCAGTACTTC

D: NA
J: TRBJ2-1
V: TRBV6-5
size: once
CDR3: CASSYGGGYRRGEQFF
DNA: TGTGCCAGCAGTTACGGGGGAGGATACCGACGAGGTGAGCAGTTCTTC

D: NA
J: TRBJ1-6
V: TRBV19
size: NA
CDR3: CASSIDRAERGGSPLHF
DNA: TGTGCCAGTAGTATAGATCGTGCAGAACGGGGAGGTTCACCCCTCCACTTT

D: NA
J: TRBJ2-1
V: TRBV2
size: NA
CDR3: CAGLRDNKPYNEQFF
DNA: TGTGCCGGCCTCCGGGACAACAAACCTTACAATGAGCAGTTCTTC

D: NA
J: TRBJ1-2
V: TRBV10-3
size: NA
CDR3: CAISDLAGGDYGYTF
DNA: TGTGCCATCAGTGACCTCGCTGGGGGCGACTATGGCTACACCTTC

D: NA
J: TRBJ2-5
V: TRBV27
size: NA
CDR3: CASSQDYQETQYF
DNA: TGTGCCAGCAGCCAAGATTACCAAGAGACCCAGTACTTC

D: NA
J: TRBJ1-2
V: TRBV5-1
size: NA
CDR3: CASSLDGGAAGYTF
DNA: TGCGCCAGCAGCTTGGATGGGGGGGCGGCTGGCTACACCTTC

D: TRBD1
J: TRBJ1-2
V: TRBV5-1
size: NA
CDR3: CASRREQGAGYGYTF
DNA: TGCGCCAGCAGGCGCGAACAGGGGGCCGGCTATGGCTACACCTTC

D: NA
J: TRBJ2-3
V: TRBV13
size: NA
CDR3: CASSVPSTDTQYF
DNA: TGTGCCAGCAGCGTCCCTAGCACAGATACGCAGTATTTT

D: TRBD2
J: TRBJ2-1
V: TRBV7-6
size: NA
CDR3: CASSGLAGGYSYNEQFF
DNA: TGTGCCAGCAGCGGGCTAGCGGGAGGGTACTCCTACAATGAGCAGTTCTTC

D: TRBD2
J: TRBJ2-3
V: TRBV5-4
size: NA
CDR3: CASSFRLAGGPGDTQYF
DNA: TGTGCCAGCAGCTTCCGACTAGCGGGAGGGCCAGGAGATACGCAGTATTTT

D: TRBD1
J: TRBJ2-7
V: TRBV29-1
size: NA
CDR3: CSAGQGGYEQYF
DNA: TGCAGCGCTGGACAGGGGGGTTACGAGCAGTACTTC

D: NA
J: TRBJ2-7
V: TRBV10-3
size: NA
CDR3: CAISDRQGSYEQYF
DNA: TGTGCCATCAGTGATCGGCAGGGGTCCTACGAGCAGTACTTC

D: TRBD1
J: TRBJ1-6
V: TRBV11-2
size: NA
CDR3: CASSWTGANNSPLHF
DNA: TGTGCCAGCAGCTGGACAGGGGCGAATAATTCACCCCTCCACTTT

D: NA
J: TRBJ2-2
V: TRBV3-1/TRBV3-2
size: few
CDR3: CASSQDQGTGELFF
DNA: TGTGCCAGCAGCCAAGATCAAGGCACCGGGGAGCTGTTTTTT

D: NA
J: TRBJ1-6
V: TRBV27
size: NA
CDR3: CASSRAGAPPLHF
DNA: TGTGCCAGCAGCCGAGCCGGGGCCCCACCCCTCCACTTT

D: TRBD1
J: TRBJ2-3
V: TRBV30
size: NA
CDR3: CAWSDRGYPITDTQYF
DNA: TGTGCCTGGAGTGACAGGGGGTACCCAATCACAGATACGCAGTATTTT

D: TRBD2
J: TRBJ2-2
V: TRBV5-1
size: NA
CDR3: CASRPGLAAGELFF
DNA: TGCGCCAGCAGACCTGGACTAGCCGCCGGGGAGCTGTTTTTT

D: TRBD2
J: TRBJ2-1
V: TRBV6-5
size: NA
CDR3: CASSYSILAGYNEQFF
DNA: TGTGCCAGCAGTTACTCGATACTAGCGGGTTACAATGAGCAGTTCTTC

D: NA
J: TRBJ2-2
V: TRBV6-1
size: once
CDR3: CASSDLGGRLGELFF
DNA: TGTGCCAGCAGTGACCTTGGGGGGCGACTTGGGGAGCTGTTTTTT

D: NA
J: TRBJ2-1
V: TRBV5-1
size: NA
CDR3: CASSPARYVNNEQFF
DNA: TGCGCCAGCAGCCCCGCCCGGTATGTGAACAATGAGCAGTTCTTC

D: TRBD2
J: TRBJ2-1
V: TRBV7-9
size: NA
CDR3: CASSPRTSGATEQFF
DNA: TGTGCCAGCAGCCCCCGAACTAGCGGAGCTACTGAGCAGTTCTTC

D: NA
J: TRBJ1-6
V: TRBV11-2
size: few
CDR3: CASSSPFSPLHF
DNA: TGTGCCAGCAGCTCCCCATTTTCACCCCTCCACTTT

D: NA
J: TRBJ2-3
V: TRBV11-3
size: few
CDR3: CASSFEGLSDTQYF
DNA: TGTGCCAGCAGCTTTGAAGGGTTGAGTGATACGCAGTATTTT

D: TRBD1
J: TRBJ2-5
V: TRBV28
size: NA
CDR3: CASTPGTAKETQYF
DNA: TGTGCCAGCACCCCGGGGACAGCGAAAGAGACCCAGTACTTC

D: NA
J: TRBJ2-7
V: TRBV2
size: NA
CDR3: CASSGGYEQYF
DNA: TGTGCCAGCAGTGGAGGCTACGAGCAGTACTTC

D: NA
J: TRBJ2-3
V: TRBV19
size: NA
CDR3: CASSIADGFTDTQYF
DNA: TGTGCCAGTAGTATAGCGGACGGGTTCACAGATACGCAGTATTTT

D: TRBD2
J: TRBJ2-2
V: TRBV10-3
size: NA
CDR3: CATSTSGTNTGELFF
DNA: TGTGCCACCTCGACTAGCGGAACGAACACCGGGGAGCTGTTTTTT

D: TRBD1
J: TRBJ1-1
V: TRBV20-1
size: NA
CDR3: CSAPRGPEAFF
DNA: TGCAGTGCCCCCAGGGGGCCTGAAGCTTTCTTT

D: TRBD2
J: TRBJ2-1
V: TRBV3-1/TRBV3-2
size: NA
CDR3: CASSQVGLAEGNYNEQFF
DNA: TGTGCCAGCAGCCAAGTGGGGCTAGCGGAGGGCAACTACAATGAGCAGTTCTTC

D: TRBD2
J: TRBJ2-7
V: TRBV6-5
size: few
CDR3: CASSYSGEGTYEQYF
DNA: TGTGCCAGCAGTTACAGCGGGGAAGGGACCTACGAGCAGTACTTC

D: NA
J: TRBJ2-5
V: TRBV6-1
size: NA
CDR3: CASSEVEYYQETQYF
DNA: TGTGCCAGCAGTGAAGTAGAATACTACCAAGAGACCCAGTACTTC

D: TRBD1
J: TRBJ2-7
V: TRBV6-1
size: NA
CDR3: CASSEGTAETYEQYF
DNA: TGTGCCAGCAGTGAGGGGACAGCAGAGACTTACGAGCAGTACTTC